These 32 T cell receptor beta chains came from one sample sequenced in a study of read filtering for tumor transcriptome and immune sequencing. From around 440 ng of RNA, a library with molecular barcoded alpha/delta and beta/gamma adaptors was made. TCRdb re-analysed the reads in MiXCR, keeping a single row per CDR3 protein. This table holds about 40,000 distinct CDR3 sequences, roughly 13% found once. The sequencing sample was made of a population of CD138-negative cells sorted from bone marrow. The receptor set was obtained from a donor at least 40 years old with multiple myeloma.

Ten or more counts support this clonotype. This sequence joins TRBV20-1 and TRBJ2-1, with unresolved D. The length of the CDR3 is 11 residues. V was shortened by 3 bases and J by 2 bases, with 2 bases between the two germline ends. CDR1 and CDR2 (germline): DFQATT, SNEGSKA (reference sequence). The CDR3 is CSARPYNEQFF. Written as DNA, the CDR3 is TGCAGTGCTAGGCCCTACAATGAGCAGTTCTTC.

This clonotype has a count of ten or more. This sequence joins TRBV6-6 and TRBJ2-7, with a possible D match to TRBD1 (6 bases). V shed 6 bases and J shed 2 bases, with 11 bases lying between them. This CDR3 is 13 amino acids long. Germline lookup yields CDR1 MNHNY and CDR2 SVGAGI (reference sequence). CDR3 region: CASRPRGTYEQYF. In DNA, the CDR3 is TGTGCCAGCAGACCTAGGGGGACCTACGAGCAGTACTTC.

For this clonotype: A read error may be the cause here, since a much bigger clone is one base away. The chain combines TRBV29-1 with TRBJ2-1, with TRBD1 matching 8 bases. This CDR3 is 13 amino acids long. The germline gives CDR1 SQVTM, CDR2 ANQGSEA. As DNA, the CDR3 is TGCAGCGTGGGACAGGATACCTACAATGAGCTGTTCTTC. It encodes CSVGQDTYNELFF.

Regarding this clonotype: Given a much more abundant clone one base away, this may be a read error. This chain connects TRBV6-5 to TRBJ2-1; TRBD2 matches 9 bases. CDR3 length equals 15 residues. Looked up from germline, CDR1 is MNHEY and CDR2 is SVGAGI. CDR3 residues: CASTDSGSGFNEQSF. CDR3 nucleotide sequence: TGTGCCAGCACTGATAGCGGGAGCGGTTTCAATGAGCAGTCCTTC.

In this sample, this clonotype turned up many times. The V call is TRBV10-2, the J call TRBJ2-3; D not certain. The V gene lost 8 bases and the J gene lost 6 bases, with 12 bases spanning the gap. CDR3 length: 12 residues. Per the germline V gene, CDR1 is WSHSY and CDR2 is SAAADI. CDR3 amino acids: CASGVIRDTQYF. The DNA for the CDR3 is TGCGCCAGCGGAGTTATCCGGGATACGCAGTATTTT.

This clonotype appeared many times. The chain couples TRBV9 to TRBJ2-1; 7 positions match TRBD2. The CDR3 is 13 amino acids. V lost 3 bases to trimming and J lost 8 bases; unmatched junction nucleotides: 5. CDR1 and CDR2 (germline): SGDLS, YYNGEE. CDR3 DNA: TGTGCCAGCAGCGGGACTAGTATCGATGAGCAGTTCTTC. Encoded protein: CASSGTSIDEQFF. Variable domain in full (rest from reference TRBV9 and TRBJ2-1): DSGVTQTPKHLITATGQRVTLRCSPRSGDLSVYWYQQSLDQGLQFLIQYYNGEERAKGNILERFSAQQFPDLHSELNLSSLELGDSALYFCASSGTSIDEQFFGPGTRLTVL.

The table lists this clonotype with many counts. This chain connects TRBV5-5 to TRBJ2-7, with D hard to call. CDR3 length: 12 residues. The V and J ends lost 1 base and 6 bases respectively, with 8 bases between them. The germline V gene encodes CDR1 SGHKS and CDR2 YYEKEE (reference sequence). The CDR3 region has the DNA TGTGCCAGCAGCTTGTTTACAGCCGAGCAGTACTTC. Translating it yields CASSLFTAEQYF.

On this clonotype itself: A read error may be the cause here, since a much bigger clone is one base away. The chain joins TRBV27 to TRBJ1-1; TRBD1 is a possible D gene (6 bases). There are 14 residues in the CDR3. Trimming took 5 bases from V and 3 from J, leaving 13 bases between them. Germline assignment: CDR1 MNHEY and CDR2 SMNVEV (reference sequence). CDR3 protein: CASSVQGPDTEAFF. In DNA form, the CDR3 reads TGTGCCAGCAGTGTACAGGGCCCTGACACTGAAGCTTTCTTT.

The count of this clonotype is one. With a much larger clone just one base away, this may be a read error. V and J are TRBV20-1 and TRBJ1-2; D call uncertain. This CDR3 is 15 amino acids long. Germline CDR1 and CDR2: DFQATT and SNEGSKA (reference sequence). Deletions cut 0 bases from V and 6 bases from J, with 17 bases between. The CDR3 here is CSARDPTWEEDGYTF. The CDR3 DNA sequence: TGCAGTGCTAGAGACCCTACATGGGAGGAGGATGGCTACACCTTC.

This clonotype has ten or more counts. V and J are TRBV29-1 and TRBJ2-1, with 10 bases that match TRBD2. The CDR3 spans 14 residues. Unmatched junction bases numbered 3, after V lost 3 bases and J lost 4 bases. Germline values: CDR1 SQVTM, CDR2 ANQGSEA. The CDR3 DNA sequence: TGCAGCGTTGACACTAGCGGGATTTACAATGAGCAGTTCTTC. Translating it yields CSVDTSGIYNEQFF.

This clonotype was seen only a few times. A much larger clone lies a single base off, so this may be a read error. The rearrangement joins TRBV29-1 to TRBJ1-1, with a tentative D call TRBD1 (6 bases). Germline CDR1 reads SQVTM; CDR2 reads ANQGSEA. V shed 7 bases and J shed 4 bases, with 13 bases lying between them. The CDR3 has 12 residues. The CDR3 DNA sequence: TGCAGCGCCCCGGGGGGCCCCACTGAAGCTTTCTTT. It codes for CSAPGGPTEAFF.

This clonotype was detected a few times. This may arise from a read error, as a much more abundant clone is one base away. The genes are TRBV28 and TRBJ2-7, with no clear D. The CDR3 consists of 14 residues. V lost 8 bases, J lost 5 bases, and 19 bases lay in between. CDR1 and CDR2 (germline): MDHEN, SYDVKM. The CDR3 nucleotides are TGTGCCAGCGGCCTGGACCCAAATTCCCACGAGCAGTACTTC. It is translated as CASGLDPNSHEQYF.

This clonotype was counted ten times or more. The chain uses TRBV7-2 and TRBJ2-4; 8 bases align to TRBD2. The germline gives CDR1 SGHTA, CDR2 FQGNSA. The CDR3 totals 18 residues. After removal of 5 bases from V and 0 bases from J, the junction contained 12 bases not matched to a gene. The CDR3 nucleotides read TGTGCCAGCAGCGCGCCGGGGGGGCGCCAACTAGCCAAAAACATTCAGTACTTC. Its translation: CASSAPGGRQLAKNIQYF.

This clonotype showed up many times. The chain employs TRBV28 and TRBJ2-7, with D unresolved. The V gene's germline CDR1 is MDHEN and CDR2 SYDVKM. This CDR3 spans 13 amino acids. The V and J ends lost 2 bases and 5 bases respectively, with 10 bases between them. Written as DNA, the CDR3 is TGTGCCAGCAGTTTACCCACAATAAACGAGCAGTACTTC. This translates into CASSLPTINEQYF.

This clonotype was recorded at least ten times. The chain joins TRBV7-9 to TRBJ2-5; D may be TRBD1 (5 bases). This CDR3 has 15 residues. CDR1 and CDR2 from the germline V gene are SEHNR and FQNEAQ (reference sequence). Trimming took off 6 bases at V and 5 bases at J, with 19 bases between the two ends. CDR3: CASRPREPPGETQYF. The CDR3 region has the DNA TGTGCCAGCAGGCCCAGGGAACCACCAGGGGAGACCCAGTACTTC.

This clonotype occurred many times. This chain links TRBV18 with TRBJ1-4; D gene unclear. Germline lookup yields CDR1 KGHSH and CDR2 LQKENI. The CDR3 has 15 residues. V lost 4 bases, J lost 0 bases, and 9 bases lay in between. The CDR3 loop is CASSRRTATNEKLFF. In nucleotides, the CDR3 is TGTGCCAGCTCACGTCGAACAGCAACTAATGAAAAACTGTTTTTT.

The J gene is TRBJ2-7, the V gene TRBV7-6; 8 nucleotides align to TRBD2. Losses at the gene ends were 5 bases for V and 2 bases for J; bases not matched to a gene: 2. The CDR3 has 13 amino acids. From germline, CDR1 is SGHVS and CDR2 FNYEAQ. The CDR3 protein is CASSAAGAYEQYF. The CDR3 nucleotides read TGTGCCAGCAGCGCAGCGGGAGCCTACGAGCAGTACTTC. Combining the CDR3 with reference TRBV7-6 and TRBJ2-7 gives the whole variable domain GAGVSQSPRYKVTKRGQDVALRCDPISGHVSLYWYRQALGQGPEFLTYFNYEAQQDKSGLPNDRFSAERPEGSISTLTIQRTEQRDSAMYRCASSAAGAYEQYFGPGTRLTVT.

This clonotype has at least ten counts. The V and J genes are TRBV3-1 and TRBJ2-3; either TRBD1 or TRBD2 may supply D (5 bases each). CDR1 LGHDT and CDR2 YNNKEL come from the germline V gene (reference sequence). This CDR3 spans 12 amino acids. Between the trimmed V and J ends, which lost 10 bases and 2 bases, there was a span of 10 bases. CDR3 sequence reads: CATGADTDTQYF. The DNA for the CDR3 is TGTGCCACCGGGGCGGACACAGATACGCAGTATTTT.

This clonotype was recorded many times. The V gene is TRBV18, the J gene TRBJ2-2; unclear D gene. The germline CDR1 and CDR2 sequences are KGHSH and LQKENI. Trimming cost V 1 base and J 1 base, with 1 base left between them. The CDR3 is made up of 13 amino acids. The CDR3 loop is CASSPQNTGELFF. In DNA form, the CDR3 reads TGTGCCAGCTCACCACAGAACACCGGGGAGCTGTTTTTT.

This clonotype showed up many times. The chain uses TRBV7-6 and TRBJ1-1; TRBD1 matches at 9 bases. Per germline, CDR1 SGHVS and CDR2 FNYEAQ. The CDR3 loop spans 18 amino acids. J was trimmed by 0 bases and V by 2 bases; bases with no gene match: 10. The CDR3, as DNA: TGTGCCAGCAGCTTATCTTGGGACAGGGAATTCGTGAACACTGAAGCTTTCTTT. Its translation: CASSLSWDREFVNTEAFF.

This clonotype was counted many times. The rearrangement joins TRBV7-2 to TRBJ2-1; 8 bases line up with TRBD2. The CDR3 consists of 14 residues. Germline V gene data show CDR1 as SGHTA and CDR2 as FQGNSA. With 5 bases clipped from V and 6 bases from J, the junction kept 6 bases outside the gene matches. CDR3 sequence (DNA): TGTGCCAGCAGCCCTGGACTAGCTCTCAATGAGCAGTTCTTC. Amino acid sequence: CASSPGLALNEQFF.

This clonotype has ten or more counts. The chain is built from TRBV4-1 and TRBJ2-7; D remains ambiguous. The CDR3 has 15 residues. Germline loops: CDR1 MGHRA, CDR2 YSYEKL. Trimming shortened V by 0 bases and J by 7 bases, and 16 bases separated the two germline ends. The CDR3 DNA follows: TGCGCCAGCAGCCAAGAAAAGGATGAGTTGGGTGAGCAGTACTTC. Translating gives CASSQEKDELGEQYF.

This clonotype appeared many times. This sequence joins TRBV15 and TRBJ2-3; 8 positions match TRBD2. The V gene's germline CDR1 is LNHNV and CDR2 YYDKDF (reference sequence). Unmatched junction bases numbered 3, after V lost 0 bases and J lost 4 bases. The length of the CDR3 is 15 residues. The CDR3, as DNA: TGTGCCACCAGCAGAGATGCGGGAGGTTCAGATACGCAGTATTTT. The encoded protein is CATSRDAGGSDTQYF.

This clonotype was seen many times. The chain carries TRBV5-1 and TRBJ1-5, with D unclear. The CDR3 loop spans 15 amino acids. The V and J ends lost 2 bases and 4 bases respectively, with 13 bases between them. Germline-derived CDR1 and CDR2 are SGHRS and YFSETQ. CDR3: CASSFQGQPNQPQHF. The CDR3 coding sequence is TGCGCCAGCAGCTTCCAAGGGCAGCCTAATCAGCCCCAGCATTTT.

This clonotype has at least ten counts. CDR3 sequence reads: CASTPGLARSYNEQFF. CDR3 nucleotide sequence: TGTGCCAGCACCCCGGGACTAGCGCGCTCCTACAATGAGCAGTTCTTC. The chain uses TRBV6-6 and TRBJ2-1; 10 bases line up with TRBD2. This CDR3 region has 16 residues. From germline, CDR1 is MNHNY and CDR2 SVGAGI (reference sequence). With V trimmed by 7 bases and J by 0 bases, 6 bases remained unmatched.

The chain joins TRBV6-5 to TRBJ1-3, with D hard to call. The V gene lost 5 bases and the J gene lost 0 bases, with 8 bases spanning the gap. The CDR3 length is 14 residues. Per germline, CDR1 MNHEY and CDR2 SVGAGI. CDR3 bases: TGTGCCAGCAGTCAACATATCTCTGGAAACACCATATATTTT. The encoded protein is CASSQHISGNTIYF.

There are many counts of this clonotype. The rearrangement uses TRBV7-9 and TRBJ1-6, with D unresolved. Trimming took off 4 bases at V and 0 bases at J, with 7 bases between the two ends. This CDR3 has 15 residues. CDR1 and CDR2 (germline): SEHNR, FQNEAQ (reference sequence). This CDR3 is CASSSEDSYNSPLHF. The CDR3 nucleotides read TGTGCCAGCAGCTCAGAGGACTCCTATAATTCACCCCTCCACTTT.

The chain links TRBV3-1 to TRBJ2-7; no firm D call. From germline, CDR1 is LGHDT and CDR2 YNNKEL (reference sequence). CDR3 size: 13 residues. V dropped 2 bases and J dropped 3 bases, with 8 bases sitting between them. CDR3 sequence (DNA): TGTGCCAGCAGCCAACGGCAGGACTACGAGCAGTACTTC. Translating gives CASSQRQDYEQYF.

This clonotype was seen ten or more times. This chain connects TRBV4-2 to TRBJ1-1; 7 bases agree with TRBD1. This CDR3 is 15 amino acids long. CDR1 is LGHNA and CDR2 is YNFKEQ in the germline V gene. J lost 3 bases, V lost 2 bases, and 6 bases had no gene match. CDR3 sequence (DNA): TGTGCCAGCAGCCAACTTCGGACAGGACACACTGAAGCTTTCTTT. It specifies CASSQLRTGHTEAFF.

This clonotype was observed at least ten times. The genes are TRBV19 and TRBJ2-7; TRBD2 is a possible D gene (6 bases). V was pared by 5 bases and J by 2 bases, with 13 bases between. The germline CDR1 and CDR2 sequences are LNHDA and SQIVND (reference sequence). The CDR3 sequence is 14 residues long. The CDR3 region is CASSSPGEAYEQYF. Written as DNA, the CDR3 is TGTGCCAGTAGTTCCCCGGGAGAAGCCTACGAGCAGTACTTC.

This clonotype was picked up many times. V and J are TRBV18 and TRBJ2-7; 7 nucleotides align to TRBD1. The CDR3 is 14 residues long. Trimming took 4 bases from V and 2 from J; bases not matched to a gene: 5. CDR1 and CDR2 from the germline V gene are KGHSH and LQKENI. The CDR3: CASSRGQRAYEQYF. The CDR3 DNA follows: TGTGCCAGCTCACGGGGACAGAGAGCCTACGAGCAGTACTTC.

This clonotype was counted many times. The chain employs TRBV5-6 and TRBJ2-2; D possibly corresponds to TRBD1 (5 bases). CDR3 length: 15 amino acids. CDR1 is SGHDT, CDR2 YYEEEE, per germline. Trimming took off 1 base at V and 2 bases at J, with 9 bases between the two ends. In DNA, the CDR3 is TGTGCCAGCAGCTTGCTCAGGGCAAACACCGGGGAGCTGTTTTTT. It codes for CASSLLRANTGELFF.